The clone carrying this TCR beta chain was found a few times. This CDR3 has 14 amino acids. V was trimmed by 5 bases and J by 4 bases, leaving 13 bases between them. Unique molecular identifiers were incorporated when the TCRbeta library was constructed. MiXCR, applied by TCRdb to the PCR reads, yields one record per CDR3 protein. The sample carries approximately 350,000 distinct CDR3 sequences, around 10% recorded once. This entry comes from a study of T-cell reconstitution after alpha-beta-depleted transplantation in children. The TCR originated in a human donor who donated a stem cell graft to a child with acute lymphoblastic leukemia. Sample: PBMCs from the stem cell graft donor, taken from the stem cell graft. The chain is built from TRBV12-3 or TRBV12-4 and TRBJ2-3; D remains unclear. The CDR3 nucleotides read TGTGCCAGCAGTCCTTTAAGGTTCGCAGATACGCAGTATTTT. The encoded protein is CASSPLRFADTQYF.